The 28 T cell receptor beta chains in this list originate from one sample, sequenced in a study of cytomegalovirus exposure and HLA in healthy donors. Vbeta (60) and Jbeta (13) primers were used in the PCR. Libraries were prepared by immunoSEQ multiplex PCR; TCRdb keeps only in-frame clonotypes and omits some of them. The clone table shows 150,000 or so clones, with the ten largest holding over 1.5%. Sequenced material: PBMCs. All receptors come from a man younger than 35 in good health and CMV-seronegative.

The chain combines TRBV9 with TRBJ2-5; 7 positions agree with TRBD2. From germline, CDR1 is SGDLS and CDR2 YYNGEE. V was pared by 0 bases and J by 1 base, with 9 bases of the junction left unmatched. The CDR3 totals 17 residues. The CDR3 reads CASSVAPSGGLQETQYF. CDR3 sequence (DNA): TGTGCCAGCAGCGTAGCCCCTAGCGGCGGCCTCCAAGAGACCCAGTACTTC.

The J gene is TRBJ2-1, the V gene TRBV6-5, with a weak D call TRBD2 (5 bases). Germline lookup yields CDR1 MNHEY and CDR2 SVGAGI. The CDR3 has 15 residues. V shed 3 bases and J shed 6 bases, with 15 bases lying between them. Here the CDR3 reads CASSYREARINEQFF. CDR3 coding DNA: TGTGCCAGCAGTTATCGGGAAGCTCGCATCAATGAGCAGTTCTTC.

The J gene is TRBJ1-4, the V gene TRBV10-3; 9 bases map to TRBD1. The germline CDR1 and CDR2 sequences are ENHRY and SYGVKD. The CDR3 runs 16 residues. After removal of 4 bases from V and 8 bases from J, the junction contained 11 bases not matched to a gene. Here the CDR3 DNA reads TGTGCCATCAGTGGTCAGGAGGGACAGGGTGACGAAAAACTGTTTTTT. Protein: CAISGQEGQGDEKLFF.

CDR3 residues: CASSSLAGGDTQYF. In DNA form, the CDR3 reads TGTGCCAGCAGCTCCCTAGCGGGAGGAGATACGCAGTATTTT. The V call is TRBV11-3, the J call TRBJ2-3; 11 nucleotides match TRBD2. CDR1 SGHNT and CDR2 YENEEA come from the germline V gene. Trimming removed 4 bases from V and 5 bases from J; junction bases left unmatched: 2. The CDR3 runs 14 residues.

CDR3 in amino acids: CASSVVRTSGGNEQFF. The CDR3 DNA reads as TGTGCCAGCAGCGTAGTTAGGACTAGCGGGGGGAATGAGCAGTTCTTC. The V call is TRBV9, the J call TRBJ2-1; 14 bases fit TRBD2. The junction had 3 bases not matched to a gene; V was cut back by 0 bases and J by 7 bases. The CDR3 length is 16 residues. CDR1 is SGDLS and CDR2 is YYNGEE in the germline V gene.

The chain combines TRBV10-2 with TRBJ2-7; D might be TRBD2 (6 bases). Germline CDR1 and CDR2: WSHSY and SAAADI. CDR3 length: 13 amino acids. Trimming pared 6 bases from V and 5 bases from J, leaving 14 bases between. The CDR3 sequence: CASRISGGDEQYF. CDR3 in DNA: TGCGCCAGCAGGATTAGCGGAGGAGACGAGCAGTACTTC.

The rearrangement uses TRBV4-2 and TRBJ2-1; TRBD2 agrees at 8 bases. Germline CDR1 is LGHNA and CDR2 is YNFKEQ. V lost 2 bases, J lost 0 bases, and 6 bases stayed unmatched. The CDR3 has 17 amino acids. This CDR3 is CASSQWFGLASYNEQFF. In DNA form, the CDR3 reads TGTGCCAGCAGCCAATGGTTCGGACTAGCCTCCTACAATGAGCAGTTCTTC.

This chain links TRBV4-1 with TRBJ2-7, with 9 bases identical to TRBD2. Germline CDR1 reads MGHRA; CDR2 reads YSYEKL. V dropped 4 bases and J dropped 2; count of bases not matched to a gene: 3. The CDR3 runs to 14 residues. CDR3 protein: CASSRSGSPYEQYF. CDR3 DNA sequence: TGCGCCAGCAGCCGTAGCGGGAGTCCCTACGAGCAGTACTTC.

The CDR3 nucleotides are TGCGCCAGCAGCTTGTCCGGGACATCTGGTGAAAAACTGTTTTTT. Translation: CASSLSGTSGEKLFF. The genes are TRBV5-1 and TRBJ1-4; possible D gene TRBD1, 6 bases. This CDR3 region has 15 residues. V gave up 1 base and J gave up 7 bases, with 14 bases separating them. Germline CDR1 reads SGHRS; CDR2 reads YFSETQ.

The CDR3 DNA follows: TGCGCCAGCAGCCAAGACCGCGGTTCTAGCACAGATACGCAGTATTTT. Translated, it gives CASSQDRGSSTDTQYF. The chain combines TRBV4-1 with TRBJ2-3; D is unclear. The V and J ends lost 0 bases and 0 bases respectively, with 10 bases between them. Germline assignment: CDR1 MGHRA and CDR2 YSYEKL. The CDR3 has 16 amino acids.

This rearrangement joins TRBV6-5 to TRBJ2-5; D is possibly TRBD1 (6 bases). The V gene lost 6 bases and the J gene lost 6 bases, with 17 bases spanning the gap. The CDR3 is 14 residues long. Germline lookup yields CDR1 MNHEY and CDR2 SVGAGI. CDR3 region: CASRRQESGKTQYF. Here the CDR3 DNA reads TGTGCCAGCAGAAGACAGGAATCCGGGAAGACCCAGTACTTC.

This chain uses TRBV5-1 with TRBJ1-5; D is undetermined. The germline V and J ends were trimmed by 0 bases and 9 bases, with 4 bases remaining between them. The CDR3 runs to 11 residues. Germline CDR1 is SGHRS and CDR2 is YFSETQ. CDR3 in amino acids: CASSLDGPQHF. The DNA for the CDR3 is TGCGCCAGCAGCTTGGACGGGCCCCAGCATTTT. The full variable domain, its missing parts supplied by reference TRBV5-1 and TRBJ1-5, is KAGVTQTPRYLIKTRGQQVTLSCSPISGHRSVSWYQQTPGQGLQFLFEYFSETQRNKGNFPGRFSGRQFSNSRSEMNVSTLELGDSALYLCASSLDGPQHFGDGTRLSIL.

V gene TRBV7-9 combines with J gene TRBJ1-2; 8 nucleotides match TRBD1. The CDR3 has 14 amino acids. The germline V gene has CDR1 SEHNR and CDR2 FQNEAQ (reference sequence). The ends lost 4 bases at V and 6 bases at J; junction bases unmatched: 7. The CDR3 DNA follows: TGTGCCAGCAGCTCAACACAACAGGGGGATGGCTACACCTTC. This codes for CASSSTQQGDGYTF.

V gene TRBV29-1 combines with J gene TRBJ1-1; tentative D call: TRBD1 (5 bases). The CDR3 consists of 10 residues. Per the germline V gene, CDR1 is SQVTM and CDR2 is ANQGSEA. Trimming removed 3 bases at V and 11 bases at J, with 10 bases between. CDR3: CSVDQGLAFF. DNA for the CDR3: TGCAGCGTTGATCAGGGTTTGGCTTTCTTT.

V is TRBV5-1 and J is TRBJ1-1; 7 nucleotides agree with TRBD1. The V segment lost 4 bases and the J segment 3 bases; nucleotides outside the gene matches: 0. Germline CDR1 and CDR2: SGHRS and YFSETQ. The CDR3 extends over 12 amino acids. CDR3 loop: CASSDRDTEAFF. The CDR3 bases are TGCGCCAGCAGCGACAGGGACACTGAAGCTTTCTTT.

CDR3 sequence: CASSKDRGHNEQFF. For the CDR3, the DNA is TGTGCCAGCAGCAAGGACAGGGGCCACAATGAGCAGTTCTTC. This rearrangement joins TRBV7-3 to TRBJ2-1; 9 nucleotides match TRBD1. This CDR3 spans 14 amino acids. Germline trimming cut 5 bases from V and 5 bases from J; bases unmatched to any gene: 4. Germline assignment: CDR1 SGHTA and CDR2 FQGTGA.

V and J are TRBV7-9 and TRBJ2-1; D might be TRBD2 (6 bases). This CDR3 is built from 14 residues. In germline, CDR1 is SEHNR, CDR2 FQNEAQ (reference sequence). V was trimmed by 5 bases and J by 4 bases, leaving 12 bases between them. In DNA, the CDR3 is TGTGCCAGCAGCGGGGAGGACAAGTACAATGAGCAGTTCTTC. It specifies CASSGEDKYNEQFF.

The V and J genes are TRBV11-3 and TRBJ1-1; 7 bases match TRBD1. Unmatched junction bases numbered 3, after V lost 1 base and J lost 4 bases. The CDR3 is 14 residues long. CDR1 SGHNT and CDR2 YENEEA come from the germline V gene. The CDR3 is CASSLVQGGTEAFF. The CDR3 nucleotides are TGTGCCAGCAGCTTAGTCCAGGGGGGCACTGAAGCTTTCTTT.

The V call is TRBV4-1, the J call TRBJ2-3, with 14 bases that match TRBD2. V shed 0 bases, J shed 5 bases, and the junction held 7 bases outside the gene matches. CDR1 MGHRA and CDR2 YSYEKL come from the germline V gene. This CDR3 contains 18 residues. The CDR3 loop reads CASSQDPTSGGVIDTQYF. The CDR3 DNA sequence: TGCGCCAGCAGCCAAGACCCGACTAGCGGGGGGGTGATAGATACGCAGTATTTT.

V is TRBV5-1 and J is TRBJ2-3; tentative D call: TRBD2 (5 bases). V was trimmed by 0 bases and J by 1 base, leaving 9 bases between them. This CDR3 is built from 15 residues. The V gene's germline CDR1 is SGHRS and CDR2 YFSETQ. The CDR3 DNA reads TGCGCCAGCAGCTTGGCCTTGCGGGGCACAGATACGCAGTATTTT. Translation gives CASSLALRGTDTQYF.

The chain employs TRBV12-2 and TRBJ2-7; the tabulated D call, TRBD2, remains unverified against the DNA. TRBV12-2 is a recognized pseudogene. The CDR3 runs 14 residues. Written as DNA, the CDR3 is TGTGCAAGTCGCATACGGCGGTGCACCTACGAGCAGTACTTC. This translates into CASRIRRCTYEQYF.

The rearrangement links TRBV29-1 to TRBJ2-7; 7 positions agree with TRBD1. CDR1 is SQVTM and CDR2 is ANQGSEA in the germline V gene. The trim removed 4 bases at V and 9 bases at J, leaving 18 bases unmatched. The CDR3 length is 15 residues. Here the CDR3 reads CSVVLGQSDLGGQYF. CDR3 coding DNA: TGCAGCGTTGTTCTGGGACAGTCCGACTTAGGCGGGCAGTACTTC.

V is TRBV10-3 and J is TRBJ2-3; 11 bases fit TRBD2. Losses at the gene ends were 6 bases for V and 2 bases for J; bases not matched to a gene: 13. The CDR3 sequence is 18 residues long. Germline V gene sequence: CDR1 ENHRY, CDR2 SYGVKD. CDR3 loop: CAIRELAGEKLNTDTQYF. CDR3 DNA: TGTGCCATCAGGGAACTAGCGGGGGAGAAACTTAACACAGATACGCAGTATTTT.

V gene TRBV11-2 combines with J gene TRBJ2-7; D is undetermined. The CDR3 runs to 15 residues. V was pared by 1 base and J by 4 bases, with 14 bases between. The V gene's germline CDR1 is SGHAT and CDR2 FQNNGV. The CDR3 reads CASSLVGSLSYEQYF. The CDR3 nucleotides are TGTGCCAGCAGCTTAGTGGGCAGTTTATCGTACGAGCAGTACTTC. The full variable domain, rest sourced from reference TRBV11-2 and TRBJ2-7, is EAGVAQSPRYKIIEKRQSVAFWCNPISGHATLYWYQQILGQGPKLLIQFQNNGVVDDSQLPKDRFSAERLKGVDSTLKIQPAKLEDSAVYLCASSLVGSLSYEQYFGPGTRLTVT.

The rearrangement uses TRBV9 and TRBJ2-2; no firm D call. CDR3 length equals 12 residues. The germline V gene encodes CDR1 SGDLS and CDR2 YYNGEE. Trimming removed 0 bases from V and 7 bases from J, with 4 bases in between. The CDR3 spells CASSVANGELFF. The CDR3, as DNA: TGTGCCAGCAGCGTAGCTAACGGGGAGCTGTTTTTT.

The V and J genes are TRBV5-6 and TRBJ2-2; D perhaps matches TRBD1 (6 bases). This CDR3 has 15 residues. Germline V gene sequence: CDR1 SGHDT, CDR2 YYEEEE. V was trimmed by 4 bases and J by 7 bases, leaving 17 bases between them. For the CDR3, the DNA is TGTGCCAGCAGCGCCCGGGACATTCGTCTCGGGGAGCTGTTTTTT. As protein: CASSARDIRLGELFF.

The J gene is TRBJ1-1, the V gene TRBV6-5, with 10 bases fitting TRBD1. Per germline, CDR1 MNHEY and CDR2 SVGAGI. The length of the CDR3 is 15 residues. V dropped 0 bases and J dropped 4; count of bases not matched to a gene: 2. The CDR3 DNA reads TGTGCCAGCAGTTACTCGGGACAGGGGAGCACTGAAGCTTTCTTT. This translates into CASSYSGQGSTEAFF.

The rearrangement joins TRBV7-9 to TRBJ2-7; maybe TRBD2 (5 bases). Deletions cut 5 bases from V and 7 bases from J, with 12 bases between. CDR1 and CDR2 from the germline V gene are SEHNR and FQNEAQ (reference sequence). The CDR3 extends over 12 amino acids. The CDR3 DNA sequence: TGTGCCAGCAGCCCCCGGAGAGGGGAGCAGTACTTC. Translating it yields CASSPRRGEQYF.